The T cell receptor (beta chain) under discussion was sequenced for a study of T cells in Graves' hyperthyroidism and ophthalmopathy. This clonotype was observed many times. The CDR3 runs to 16 residues. Germline V gene data show CDR1 as MGHDK and CDR2 as SYGVNS. V trimming: 4 bases; J trimming: 2 bases; junction bases outside the gene matches: 2. Template material for amplifying TCR beta CDR3 regions consisted of RNA transcripts. When the TCR CDR3 underwent first-round RT-PCR, the HTBI primer set was used. TCRdb reprocessed the multiplex PCR reads via MiXCR and lists one record per CDR3 protein. This table has a few hundred thousand distinct CDR3 sequences, 46% appearing once. Graves' hyperthyroidism was deemed stable given no ophthalmopathy progression within 18 months. Patients were excluded for uncontrolled infection, other autoimmune disease, pregnancy or lactation.

Sequenced input: peripheral blood or thyroid tissue (not recorded which). The J gene is TRBJ2-3, the V gene TRBV25-1; 14 bases match TRBD2. The origin of this receptor is a woman under 30 with Graves' hyperthyroidism. As DNA, the CDR3 is TGTGCCAGCAGTGGGACTAGCGGGAGGTACACAGATACGCAGTATTTT. Its protein is CASSGTSGRYTDTQYF.